These 28 T cell receptor beta chains came from one sample sequenced in a study of response to subunit inactivated influenza vaccine. TCRdb re-called the RT-PCR reads with MiXCR, one entry per CDR3 protein. The sample shows 550,000 to 650,000 distinct CDR3 sequences, 12% of them seen only once. Source: PBMCs from blood, taken on the day of vaccination. The receptors were gathered from a man aged 45-60 years who received an inactivated influenza vaccine.

The chain uses TRBV2 and TRBJ2-7; tentative D call: TRBD2 (5 bases). This CDR3 has 17 amino acids. Germline assignment: CDR1 SNHLY and CDR2 FYNNEI. With 4 bases removed from V and 1 base from J, the gap between germline ends came to 20 bases. CDR3 region: CASSALVLSGFSYEQYF. For the CDR3, the DNA is TGTGCCAGCAGTGCTCTTGTACTAAGCGGATTTTCCTACGAGCAGTACTTC. Complete variable domain (other parts from reference TRBV2 and TRBJ2-7): EPEVTQTPSHQVTQMGQEVILRCVPISNHLYFYWYRQILGQKVEFLVSFYNNEISEKSEIFDDQFSVERPDGSNFTLKIRSTKLEDSAMYFCASSALVLSGFSYEQYFGPGTRLTVT.

This clonotype occurred many times. This CDR3 reads CASSLLAGKTDTQYF. For the CDR3, the DNA is TGTGCCAGCAGCTTACTAGCGGGAAAAACAGATACGCAGTATTTT. The chain uses TRBV7-6 and TRBJ2-3; TRBD2 aligns across 9 bases. CDR3 length equals 15 residues. Germline CDR1 reads SGHVS; CDR2 reads FNYEAQ. After removal of 2 bases from V and 3 bases from J, the junction contained 3 bases not matched to a gene.

This clonotype was counted only a few times. The CDR3 protein is CASSSPTHRAGELFF. In DNA form, the CDR3 reads TGTGCCAGCAGTTCCCCAACGCACAGGGCCGGGGAGCTGTTTTTT. The chain carries TRBV12-3 or TRBV12-4 and TRBJ2-2, with TRBD1 as a possible D gene (6 bases). V lost 4 bases and J 6 bases, leaving 15 bases between the germline ends. The CDR3 runs 15 residues.

J is TRBJ2-4 and V is TRBV12-3 or TRBV12-4; 11 nucleotides match TRBD1. The CDR3 contains 19 residues. Trimming at V came to 1 base and at J to 0 bases, leaving 8 bases not matched to a gene. The CDR3 loop reads CASSLVDRGPVSAKNIQYF. CDR3 in DNA: TGTGCCAGCAGTTTAGTGGACAGGGGGCCGGTCTCAGCCAAAAACATTCAGTACTTC.

This clonotype was counted only a few times. In DNA form, the CDR3 reads TGTGCCAGCAGCCCCCTAGCGGGGGGGCAAGTCGGCACAGATACGCAGTATTTT. Its protein product is CASSPLAGGQVGTDTQYF. J is TRBJ2-3 and V is TRBV7-6; 12 bases line up with TRBD2. V gave up 5 bases and J gave up 1 base; unmatched junction bases: 10. The CDR3 consists of 18 residues. In germline, CDR1 is SGHVS, CDR2 FNYEAQ.

The chain uses TRBV7-8 and TRBJ2-1; tentatively, D is TRBD1 (6 bases). Germline CDR1 and CDR2: SGHVS and FQNEAQ. The CDR3 runs to 13 residues. The V end lost 5 bases, the J end lost 8 bases, and 13 bases lay between the germline ends. The chain's CDR3 is CASSAKQGYEQFF. CDR3 nucleotides: TGTGCCAGCAGCGCGAAACAGGGCTATGAGCAGTTCTTC.

This clonotype was detected a few times. The chain employs TRBV11-2 and TRBJ1-1; D gene unclear. The CDR3 contains 12 residues. CDR1 is SGHAT and CDR2 is FQNNGV in the germline V gene. The ends were cut back, 5 bases at V and 8 bases at J, with 12 bases in the middle. CDR3 sequence: CASSPGPGEAFF. The CDR3 DNA sequence: TGTGCCAGCAGCCCGGGTCCCGGGGAAGCTTTCTTT.

The chain employs TRBV5-1 and TRBJ1-4; unclear D gene. CDR1 and CDR2 from the germline V gene are SGHRS and YFSETQ. This CDR3 has 17 residues. V lost 0 bases to trimming and J lost 5 bases, with 17 bases between them. This chain's CDR3 is CASSLDYSSLPNEKLFF. CDR3 sequence (DNA): TGCGCCAGCAGCTTGGATTATAGCAGTTTACCGAATGAAAAACTGTTTTTT.

This clonotype was picked up a small number of times. The chain couples TRBV7-2 to TRBJ2-7, with 9 nucleotides matching TRBD2. CDR1 SGHTA and CDR2 FQGNSA come from the germline V gene. The CDR3 length is 14 residues. Trimming removed 5 bases from V and 3 bases from J; junction bases left unmatched: 5. CDR3 sequence reads: CASSLSGSIYEQYF. DNA of the CDR3: TGTGCCAGCAGCCTTAGCGGGAGCATCTACGAGCAGTACTTC.

This clonotype was observed at least ten times. The genes are TRBV6-1 and TRBJ1-1; D is ambiguous. V was pared by 6 bases and J by 4 bases, with 12 bases between. CDR3 size: 13 residues. The V gene's germline CDR1 is MNHNS and CDR2 SASEGT. The CDR3 nucleotides are TGTGCCAGCAGCCATACGGGCAGCACTGAAGCTTTCTTT. It yields the protein CASSHTGSTEAFF.

In its sample, this clonotype was seen a few times. The CDR3 nucleotides read TGTGCCAGCAGCCATGGACTAGCGGGAGTAGGTTACAATGAGCAGTTCTTC. Protein product: CASSHGLAGVGYNEQFF. V gene TRBV7-9 combines with J gene TRBJ2-1; 13 bases line up with TRBD2. The trim removed 5 bases at V and 4 bases at J, leaving 8 bases unmatched. Germline V lookup: CDR1 SEHNR, CDR2 FQNEAQ (reference sequence). The CDR3 extends over 17 amino acids.

This clonotype was seen only a few times. The chain is built from TRBV12-3 or TRBV12-4 and TRBJ2-1, with 14 bases matching TRBD2. The CDR3 extends over 18 amino acids. Trimming at V came to 8 bases and at J to 3 bases, leaving 12 bases not matched to a gene. CDR3 amino acids: CASGRGTSGGPYYNEQFF. The CDR3 DNA is TGTGCCAGCGGGAGAGGGACTAGCGGGGGCCCCTACTACAATGAGCAGTTCTTC.

This clonotype has just a few counts. The rearrangement joins TRBV12-3 or TRBV12-4 to TRBJ2-2; no clear D gene. Trimming pared 2 bases from V and 10 bases from J, leaving 8 bases between. CDR3 length: 12 amino acids. The CDR3 DNA is TGTGCCAGCAGTTTATTAGGGTTGGAGCTGTTTTTT. Protein sequence: CASSLLGLELFF.

The chain recombines TRBV12-3 or TRBV12-4 with TRBJ2-5; tentatively, D is TRBD1 or TRBD2 (5 bases each). Trimming stripped 4 bases from V and 5 bases from J, with 14 bases between. The CDR3 has 14 residues. CDR3 sequence (DNA): TGTGCCAGCAGTTGGGACCGAAGGGTGGAGACCCAGTACTTC. Its protein is CASSWDRRVETQYF.

The V call is TRBV6-5, the J call TRBJ1-6; 7 bases are shared with TRBD1. From germline, CDR1 is MNHEY and CDR2 SVGAGI. The CDR3 has 14 residues. After removal of 1 base from V and 7 bases from J, the junction contained 1 base not matched to a gene. CDR3 loop: CASSYLGGNSPLHF. In nucleotides, the CDR3 is TGTGCCAGCAGTTACTTAGGGGGCAATTCACCCCTCCACTTT.

Comment on this clonotype: A much larger clone differs from this one at a single base, so this may be a read error. This sequence joins TRBV29-1 and TRBJ2-1; possibly TRBD1 for D (6 bases). The germline V gene encodes CDR1 SQVTM and CDR2 ANQGSEA. Deletions cut 7 bases from V and 2 bases from J, with 15 bases between. CDR3 length: 14 residues. The CDR3 bases are TGCAGCGAATCCGGGACAAGGACCTACAATGAGCAGTTCTTC. Translation: CSESGTRTYNEQFF.

This clonotype was observed at least ten times. The chain joins TRBV29-1 to TRBJ2-3; 7 positions agree with TRBD2. J lost 0 bases, V lost 8 bases, and 5 bases had no gene match. The CDR3 contains 13 residues. Germline values: CDR1 SQVTM, CDR2 ANQGSEA. The DNA of the CDR3 is TGCAGCCATACAGCGGGAAGCACAGATACGCAGTATTTT. This sequence encodes CSHTAGSTDTQYF.

This chain links TRBV7-8 with TRBJ2-2; D gene ambiguous. The CDR3 consists of 15 residues. V dropped 6 bases and J dropped 5 bases, with 16 bases sitting between them. Germline V gene lookup returns CDR1 SGHVS and CDR2 FQNEAQ. In DNA form, the CDR3 reads TGTGCCAGCAGTTCCCGACACGACGGGACCGGGGAGCTGTTTTTT. Amino acid sequence: CASSSRHDGTGELFF.

The CDR3 coding sequence is TGTGCCACCAGCAGAGTGAACTATGGCTACACCTTC. Residues: CATSRVNYGYTF. The genes are TRBV15 and TRBJ1-2; D is undetermined. Trimming took off 1 base at V and 2 bases at J, with 2 bases between the two ends. There are 12 residues in the CDR3. The V gene's germline CDR1 is LNHNV and CDR2 YYDKDF (reference sequence).

This clonotype has a count of ten or more. The rearrangement joins TRBV5-1 to TRBJ2-1; 7 nucleotides match TRBD1. The ends lost 2 bases at V and 6 bases at J; junction bases unmatched: 5. The germline V gene has CDR1 SGHRS and CDR2 YFSETQ. The CDR3 runs to 14 residues. The CDR3 here is CASSFPQGSNEQFF. CDR3 nucleotides: TGCGCCAGCAGCTTCCCACAGGGGAGCAATGAGCAGTTCTTC.

This clonotype appeared many times. V gene TRBV7-9 combines with J gene TRBJ2-1, with 11 bases fitting TRBD1. The CDR3 contains 15 residues. Germline V gene data show CDR1 as SEHNR and CDR2 as FQNEAQ (reference sequence). Losses at the gene ends were 5 bases for V and 4 bases for J; bases not matched to a gene: 4. CDR3 residues: CASSPGQGVYNEQFF. The CDR3 region has the DNA TGTGCCAGCAGCCCGGGACAGGGGGTTTACAATGAGCAGTTCTTC.

This clonotype was seen only a few times. The chain couples TRBV6-2 or TRBV6-3 to TRBJ2-7; possible D gene TRBD2, 5 bases. Trimming removed 4 bases from V and 5 bases from J, with 12 bases in between. The CDR3 runs to 13 residues. CDR1 is MNHEY and CDR2 is SVGEGT in the germline V gene. Here the CDR3 reads CASSWEIINEQYF. The CDR3 DNA reads as TGTGCCAGCAGTTGGGAGATTATTAACGAGCAGTACTTC.

The rearrangement uses TRBV12-3 or TRBV12-4 and TRBJ1-1; 8 nucleotides match TRBD1. This CDR3 spans 15 amino acids. V lost 4 bases and J lost 6; bases outside the gene matches: 10. The CDR3 is CASSSRGLGRAEAFF. The CDR3 DNA is TGTGCCAGCAGTTCCAGGGGGCTCGGAAGGGCTGAAGCTTTCTTT.

Comments on this clonotype: Being one base from a much bigger clone, this may be a read error. The V call is TRBV29-1, the J call TRBJ2-3; TRBD1 matches at 7 bases. The junction had 12 bases not matched to a gene; V was cut back by 4 bases and J by 5 bases. The V gene's germline CDR1 is SQVTM and CDR2 ANQGSEA. The CDR3 has 15 amino acids. CDR3 in DNA: TGCAGCGTTGGGGCCGTTCAAGGGGGCATAGATACGCAGTATTTT. Protein: CSVGAVQGGIDTQYF.

There are a few counts of this clonotype. This sequence joins TRBV25-1 and TRBJ2-7, with 8 bases matching TRBD1. Germline CDR1 MGHDK, CDR2 SYGVNS. The CDR3 is 15 residues long. V lost 4 bases, J lost 3 bases, and 8 bases stayed unmatched. CDR3 in amino acids: CASSASGTGYYEQYF. The CDR3 DNA is TGTGCCAGCAGTGCTTCCGGGACAGGATACTACGAGCAGTACTTC.

The rearrangement uses TRBV3-1 and TRBJ2-7; tentative D call: TRBD2 (6 bases). The CDR3 is 12 residues long. Trimming pared 3 bases from V and 13 bases from J, leaving 16 bases between. Per germline, CDR1 LGHDT and CDR2 YNNKEL (reference sequence). This CDR3 reads CASSQTLGTLYF. CDR3 bases: TGTGCCAGCAGCCAGACCCTCGGGACTTTATACTTC.

The gene calls are TRBV20-1 and TRBJ2-1; D may be TRBD1 (5 bases). The CDR3 runs 14 residues. Germline V CDR1 and CDR2: DFQATT, SNEGSKA (reference sequence). Between the trimmed V and J ends, which lost 5 bases and 7 bases, there was a span of 18 bases. CDR3 bases: TGCAGTGCTCATGCCCCCCTAGGGGATAATGAGCAGTTCTTC. Its protein is CSAHAPLGDNEQFF.

The rearrangement joins TRBV28 to TRBJ2-7, with unresolved D. Germline CDR1 and CDR2: MDHEN and SYDVKM. The CDR3 loop spans 15 amino acids. Trimming stripped 10 bases from V and 0 bases from J, with 19 bases between. The DNA for the CDR3 is TGTGCCACCTCCCCGGGCGGCCCGAGCTCCTACGAGCAGTACTTC. It yields the protein CATSPGGPSSYEQYF.